Listed here are 20 T cell receptor beta chains from one sample, sequenced in a study of blood T cell repertoires in COVID-19. Sequencing was performed with immunoSEQ multiplex PCR; in TCRdb, only in-frame clones are kept and a portion is missing. The sample has 75,000 to 100,000 clones; around 88% are singletons. Sample: peripheral blood. These receptors all stem from a man aged 80 or over with acute or convalescent COVID-19.

V and J are TRBV2 and TRBJ2-1; tentatively, D is TRBD2 (5 bases). The CDR3 is 14 amino acids. Trimming removed 2 bases at V and 5 bases at J, with 10 bases between. CDR1 SNHLY and CDR2 FYNNEI come from the germline V gene. CDR3 in amino acids: CASSERTLDNEQFF. The CDR3 DNA is TGTGCCAGCAGTGAAAGGACTTTGGACAATGAGCAGTTCTTC.

The CDR3 region is CASSYRSSTSANEQFF. For the CDR3, the DNA is TGTGCCAGCAGTTACCGATCATCTACTAGCGCTAATGAGCAGTTCTTC. V is TRBV6-5 and J is TRBJ2-1; 7 nucleotides line up with TRBD2. V was clipped by 2 bases and J by 7 bases; unmatched bases: 11. Looked up from germline, CDR1 is MNHEY and CDR2 is SVGAGI. There are 16 residues in the CDR3.

V is TRBV11-2 and J is TRBJ2-1; 7 bases are shared with TRBD1. V trimming: 5 bases; J trimming: 7 bases; junction bases outside the gene matches: 17. This CDR3 spans 17 amino acids. Germline assignment: CDR1 SGHAT and CDR2 FQNNGV. The CDR3 sequence is CASSRQALTGDRNEQFF. Written as DNA, the CDR3 is TGTGCCAGCAGCCGCCAGGCGCTTACAGGGGATAGAAATGAGCAGTTCTTC. Looking up the rest from reference TRBV11-2 and TRBJ2-1 gives the full variable domain: EAGVAQSPRYKIIEKRQSVAFWCNPISGHATLYWYQQILGQGPKLLIQFQNNGVVDDSQLPKDRFSAERLKGVDSTLKIQPAKLEDSAVYLCASSRQALTGDRNEQFFGPGTRLTVL.

The chain combines TRBV11-1 with TRBJ2-1; 7 nucleotides line up with TRBD2. Germline CDR1 SGHAT, CDR2 FQDESV (reference sequence). The junction had 4 bases not matched to a gene; V was cut back by 2 bases and J by 0 bases. This CDR3 is built from 16 residues. CDR3 DNA: TGTGCCAGCAGCTTAAGGCGGGGGACCTCCTACAATGAGCAGTTCTTC. Its translation: CASSLRRGTSYNEQFF.

The chain links TRBV28 to TRBJ2-7; 7 nucleotides align to TRBD1. This CDR3 spans 14 amino acids. Germline loops: CDR1 MDHEN, CDR2 SYDVKM. The V gene end was trimmed by 8 bases and the J gene end by 1 base; junction bases not matched to a gene: 8. DNA for the CDR3: TGTGCCAGCCAAATTCCGGGACAGTCCTACGAGCAGTACTTC. Protein: CASQIPGQSYEQYF.

The rearrangement uses TRBV2 and TRBJ2-1; TRBD2 is a possible D gene (6 bases). The CDR3 is 15 residues long. Trimming shortened V by 5 bases and J by 2 bases, and 13 bases separated the two germline ends. Germline CDR1 and CDR2: SNHLY and FYNNEI. The CDR3 sequence is CASSQNGGTYNEQFF. DNA for the CDR3: TGTGCCAGCAGTCAGAACGGCGGGACCTACAATGAGCAGTTCTTC. Together with reference TRBV2 and TRBJ2-1, the CDR3 gives the full variable domain: EPEVTQTPSHQVTQMGQEVILRCVPISNHLYFYWYRQILGQKVEFLVSFYNNEISEKSEIFDDQFSVERPDGSNFTLKIRSTKLEDSAMYFCASSQNGGTYNEQFFGPGTRLTVL.

The chain carries TRBV6-1 and TRBJ2-3; tentatively, D is TRBD1 (6 bases). Trimming stripped 6 bases from V and 0 bases from J, with 10 bases between. Per the germline V gene, CDR1 is MNHNS and CDR2 is SASEGT. This CDR3 contains 14 residues. This CDR3 is CASRQQGSTDTQYF. In DNA, the CDR3 is TGTGCCAGCAGGCAACAGGGTAGCACAGATACGCAGTATTTT.

CDR3 protein: CASADSGIQYF. The CDR3 nucleotides are TGTGCCAGCGCGGACAGTGGCATTCAGTACTTC. The rearrangement uses TRBV2 and TRBJ2-4; D might be TRBD1 (6 bases). V was clipped by 8 bases and J by 9 bases, with 11 bases between them. From germline, CDR1 is SNHLY and CDR2 FYNNEI. This CDR3 has 11 amino acids.

The chain is built from TRBV27 and TRBJ1-6; possible D gene TRBD1, 5 bases. CDR3 length: 16 amino acids. V lost 6 bases, J lost 2 bases, and 14 bases lay in between. Germline assignment: CDR1 MNHEY and CDR2 SMNVEV (reference sequence). The CDR3 DNA reads as TGTGCCAGCAGATGGGGGGTAGACGCCTATAATTCACCCCTCCACTTT. Protein product: CASRWGVDAYNSPLHF.

This rearrangement joins TRBV28 to TRBJ2-5; 7 bases fit TRBD2. Unmatched junction bases numbered 8, after V lost 2 bases and J lost 2 bases. The CDR3 contains 16 residues. CDR1 and CDR2 from the germline V gene are MDHEN and SYDVKM. CDR3 sequence reads: CASSLAGASGQETQYF. The CDR3 coding sequence is TGTGCCAGCAGTTTAGCCGGGGCTAGCGGACAAGAGACCCAGTACTTC. The complete variable domain, with remaining parts taken from reference TRBV28 and TRBJ2-5, reads DVKVTQSSRYLVKRTGEKVFLECVQDMDHENMFWYRQDPGLGLRLIYFSYDVKMKEKGDIPEGYSVSREKKERFSLILESASTNQTSMYLCASSLAGASGQETQYFGPGTRLLVL.

The V gene is TRBV19, the J gene TRBJ2-1; D possibly corresponds to TRBD1 (7 bases). CDR3 length equals 13 residues. Trimming removed 6 bases from V and 8 bases from J, with 14 bases in between. CDR1 LNHDA and CDR2 SQIVND come from the germline V gene (reference sequence). CDR3 in DNA: TGTGCCAGTAGCAGACAGGGAGGAGATGAGCAGTTCTTC. Translation: CASSRQGGDEQFF. Drawing the rest from reference TRBV19 and TRBJ2-1, the complete variable domain is DGGITQSPKYLFRKEGQNVTLSCEQNLNHDAMYWYRQDPGQGLRLIYYSQIVNDFQKGDIAEGYSVSREKKESFPLTVTSAQKNPTAFYLCASSRQGGDEQFFGPGTRLTVL.

The chain has TRBV12-3 or TRBV12-4 and TRBJ1-5, with a possible D match to TRBD1 (5 bases). Trimming removed 6 bases at V and 9 bases at J, with 9 bases between. The CDR3 loop spans 11 amino acids. Here the CDR3 reads CASSRRGPQHF. Here the CDR3 DNA reads TGTGCCAGCAGCCGGAGGGGGCCCCAGCATTTT.

V gene TRBV19 combines with J gene TRBJ2-7; TRBD1 matches 11 bases. Germline V gene lookup returns CDR1 LNHDA and CDR2 SQIVND (reference sequence). Trimming removed 8 bases from V and 5 bases from J; junction bases left unmatched: 5. The CDR3 has 13 residues. The CDR3 region has the DNA TGTGCCAGTCGCGGGACAGGGGGTAACGAGCAGTACTTC. Amino acids: CASRGTGGNEQYF.

This chain uses TRBV4-1 with TRBJ2-2; TRBD2 matches 9 bases. CDR1 is MGHRA, CDR2 YSYEKL, per germline. CDR3 length: 18 residues. V was pared by 1 base and J by 4 bases, with 10 bases of the junction left unmatched. Written as DNA, the CDR3 is TGCGCCAGCAGCCAAGGGCTAGCGGGAAGATCGGGCACCGGGGAGCTGTTTTTT. Translation: CASSQGLAGRSGTGELFF.

This clone has a handful of counts. J is TRBJ1-4 and V is TRBV30; D is perhaps TRBD1 (5 bases). This CDR3 spans 13 amino acids. The V and J ends lost 4 bases and 7 bases respectively, with 13 bases between them. Germline V gene data show CDR1 as GTSNPN and CDR2 as SVGIG (reference sequence). This chain's CDR3 is CAWNAGSSEKLFF. CDR3 DNA sequence: TGTGCCTGGAATGCAGGGTCGTCTGAAAAACTGTTTTTT.

This chain uses TRBV7-2 with TRBJ2-7; tentative D call: TRBD2 (6 bases). Trimming took 5 bases from V and 4 from J, leaving 15 bases between them. This CDR3 spans 14 amino acids. Per germline, CDR1 SGHTA and CDR2 FQGNSA. The CDR3 DNA reads as TGTGCCAGCAGCCCCGGGGGAACTGCGTACGAGCAGTACTTC. Amino acids: CASSPGGTAYEQYF.

This chain connects TRBV7-8 to TRBJ2-7, with 9 bases fitting TRBD1. Trimming cost V 1 base and J 6 bases; bases outside gene matches: 7. The CDR3 runs 15 residues. Germline-derived CDR1 and CDR2 are SGHVS and FQNEAQ. This CDR3 reads CASSLGITGGLEQYF. DNA for the CDR3: TGTGCCAGCAGCTTAGGGATCACAGGGGGCCTCGAGCAGTACTTC.

V usage is TRBV6-5 and J usage is TRBJ2-1; TRBD1 is a possible D gene (5 bases). The V gene's germline CDR1 is MNHEY and CDR2 SVGAGI. V gave up 2 bases and J gave up 5 bases, with 16 bases separating them. This CDR3 has 16 residues. CDR3 DNA sequence: TGTGCCAGCAGTTACCTTGGGCAGGGAAAAGACAATGAGCAGTTCTTC. This encodes CASSYLGQGKDNEQFF.

This chain links TRBV4-1 with TRBJ1-2; 7 bases agree with TRBD1. The CDR3 length is 15 residues. With 0 bases clipped from V and 4 bases from J, the junction kept 5 bases outside the gene matches. Per germline, CDR1 MGHRA and CDR2 YSYEKL. The CDR3 DNA is TGCGCCAGCAGCCAAGATGTGCAGGGGGGCTATGGCTACACCTTC. Translation: CASSQDVQGGYGYTF.

The chain is built from TRBV11-2 and TRBJ2-7; no firm D call. Trimming pared 1 base from V and 3 bases from J, leaving 13 bases between. Germline CDR1 SGHAT, CDR2 FQNNGV. This CDR3 region has 15 residues. Here the CDR3 DNA reads TGTGCCAGCAGCTTAGGTCCCGGGTTTCACTACGAGCAGTACTTC. Protein product: CASSLGPGFHYEQYF.